This entry lists 21 T cell receptor beta chains sequenced from one sample in a study of blood T cell repertoires in COVID-19. The method was immunoSEQ multiplex PCR; TCRdb's version includes in-frame clones alone and lacks a portion of them. This table has roughly 150,000 clones, 60% to 80% appearing once. The sequenced material came from peripheral blood. The source of these receptors is a man in his 60s who had recovered from COVID-19.

This clone was picked up a small number of times. The chain combines TRBV15 with TRBJ2-1, with 12 bases identical to TRBD2. With 6 bases clipped from V and 5 bases from J, the junction kept 2 bases outside the gene matches. Germline V gene data show CDR1 as LNHNV and CDR2 as YYDKDF (reference sequence). CDR3 length equals 14 residues. The CDR3 protein is CATRLAGGDNEQFF. In DNA, the CDR3 is TGTGCCACCAGACTAGCGGGGGGTGACAATGAGCAGTTCTTC.

CDR3 residues: CASSQGQGASPLHF. In nucleotides, the CDR3 is TGTGCCAGCAGCCAAGGACAGGGGGCGTCACCCCTCCACTTT. This chain joins TRBV5-4 and TRBJ1-6; TRBD1 agrees at 11 bases. With V trimmed by 4 bases and J by 10 bases, 4 bases remained unmatched. This CDR3 comprises 14 residues. Germline values: CDR1 SGHNT, CDR2 YYREEE (reference sequence).

The chain is built from TRBV9 and TRBJ2-2; perhaps TRBD2 as D (6 bases). Per the germline V gene, CDR1 is SGDLS and CDR2 is YYNGEE. This CDR3 has 16 amino acids. V was trimmed by 0 bases and J by 4 bases, leaving 13 bases between them. This CDR3 reads CASSVGQGGGTGELFF. The CDR3 region has the DNA TGTGCCAGCAGCGTAGGTCAGGGAGGCGGCACCGGGGAGCTGTTTTTT.

This chain links TRBV5-8 with TRBJ2-1; TRBD2 aligns across 7 bases. With V trimmed by 0 bases and J by 4 bases, 7 bases remained unmatched. CDR3 length: 16 amino acids. From germline, CDR1 is SGHTS and CDR2 YDEGEE. The CDR3 sequence: CASSLGAAGVYNEQFF. The DNA for the CDR3 is TGTGCCAGCAGCTTGGGGGCCGCGGGAGTGTACAATGAGCAGTTCTTC.

The chain has TRBV18 and TRBJ1-3; D not resolved. V was shortened by 3 bases and J by 8 bases, with 14 bases between the two germline ends. Germline CDR1 reads KGHSH; CDR2 reads LQKENI. This CDR3 spans 14 amino acids. As DNA, the CDR3 is TGTGCCAGCTCACCCTACTCTCTAGCAGACACCATATATTTT. Its translation: CASSPYSLADTIYF.

The CDR3 DNA reads as TGTGCCATCAGTGGGACTAGCGGTGAAGAGACCCAGTACTTC. Its protein product is CAISGTSGEETQYF. The chain combines TRBV10-3 with TRBJ2-5; the match to TRBD2 covers 10 bases. Trimming at V came to 4 bases and at J to 3 bases, leaving 2 bases not matched to a gene. Germline V gene data show CDR1 as ENHRY and CDR2 as SYGVKD. The CDR3 is made up of 14 amino acids.

This chain uses TRBV4-3 with TRBJ2-6; D remains ambiguous. Germline lookup yields CDR1 LGHNA and CDR2 YSLEER. The CDR3 has 16 residues. Trimming took off 1 base at V and 4 bases at J, with 11 bases between the two ends. For the CDR3, the DNA is TGCGCCAGCAGCCAAGTGGCGGCGTCGGGGGCCAACGTCCTGACTTTC. Its translation is CASSQVAASGANVLTF.

V gene TRBV5-1 combines with J gene TRBJ2-3; TRBD2 aligns across 10 bases. Germline CDR1 reads SGHRS; CDR2 reads YFSETQ. Trimming cost V 2 bases and J 4 bases; bases outside gene matches: 7. The CDR3 runs to 16 residues. The CDR3 protein is CASSLLSGGAPDTQYF. The CDR3 DNA reads as TGCGCCAGCAGCTTACTGAGCGGGGGGGCCCCAGATACGCAGTATTTT.

The rearrangement joins TRBV27 to TRBJ2-1; D uncertain. Trimming took 5 bases from V and 5 from J, leaving 13 bases between them. This CDR3 region has 14 residues. The germline CDR1 and CDR2 sequences are MNHEY and SMNVEV (reference sequence). CDR3 in amino acids: CASSPTRVHNEQFF. For the CDR3, the DNA is TGTGCCAGCAGTCCCACACGGGTCCACAATGAGCAGTTCTTC.

V and J are TRBV10-3 and TRBJ1-1, with D unresolved. The CDR3 totals 15 residues. The V gene lost 0 bases and the J gene lost 5 bases, with 13 bases spanning the gap. Germline V gene sequence: CDR1 ENHRY, CDR2 SYGVKD. The CDR3: CAISESGRVGTEAFF. Here the CDR3 DNA reads TGTGCCATCAGTGAGTCGGGGAGGGTAGGAACTGAAGCTTTCTTT.

The chain joins TRBV28 to TRBJ1-5; 11 nucleotides align to TRBD1. With V trimmed by 1 base and J by 4 bases, 6 bases remained unmatched. The CDR3 covers 17 residues. Germline V gene data show CDR1 as MDHEN and CDR2 as SYDVKM. The CDR3 sequence: CASSLLGTGGLNQPQHF. The CDR3 nucleotides read TGTGCCAGCAGTTTATTAGGGACAGGGGGATTAAATCAGCCCCAGCATTTT.

The chain joins TRBV19 to TRBJ1-5; 12 bases are a match to TRBD1. This CDR3 has 15 residues. Germline-derived CDR1 and CDR2 are LNHDA and SQIVND (reference sequence). Germline trimming cut 5 bases from V and 8 bases from J; bases unmatched to any gene: 7. This CDR3 reads CASSRDRGPAKPQHF. The CDR3 coding sequence is TGTGCCAGTAGTCGGGACAGGGGGCCCGCAAAGCCCCAGCATTTT.

This sequence joins TRBV5-1 and TRBJ2-3, with TRBD2 matching over 10 bases. CDR1 and CDR2 (germline): SGHRS, YFSETQ. Trimming cost V 4 bases and J 2 bases; bases outside gene matches: 7. The CDR3 runs to 16 residues. The CDR3 DNA is TGCGCCAGCAGCCAAAGACTAGCGGGCCCCACAGATACGCAGTATTTT. Translated: CASSQRLAGPTDTQYF.

This clone has at least ten counts. This chain links TRBV5-5 with TRBJ1-1; a weak D match, TRBD1 (6 bases). Trimming cost V 0 bases and J 5 bases, with 17 bases left between them. The CDR3 extends over 16 amino acids. CDR1 is SGHKS, CDR2 YYEKEE, per germline (reference sequence). CDR3 sequence: CASSLVPQGLGTEAFF. As DNA, the CDR3 is TGTGCCAGCAGCTTGGTTCCTCAGGGGCTGGGGACTGAAGCTTTCTTT.

V gene TRBV11-2 combines with J gene TRBJ1-1; 7 bases fit TRBD1. V lost 5 bases to trimming and J lost 2 bases; unmatched junction nucleotides: 5. The CDR3 runs 14 residues. CDR1 SGHAT and CDR2 FQNNGV come from the germline V gene. This chain's CDR3 is CASSRQGGNTEAFF. The CDR3, as DNA: TGTGCCAGCAGCCGACAGGGAGGTAACACTGAAGCTTTCTTT.

This chain uses TRBV4-1 with TRBJ2-3; TRBD1 matches 10 bases. CDR1 and CDR2 (germline): MGHRA, YSYEKL. CDR3 length: 16 amino acids. V trimming: 2 bases; J trimming: 5 bases; junction bases outside the gene matches: 7. The CDR3 sequence: CASSQLRQGAGDTQYF. CDR3 sequence (DNA): TGCGCCAGCAGCCAACTTAGACAGGGGGCAGGAGATACGCAGTATTTT.

The V gene is TRBV7-2, the J gene TRBJ1-1; D ambiguous. The V and J ends lost 4 bases and 1 base respectively, with 16 bases between them. The CDR3 is made up of 16 amino acids. The V gene's germline CDR1 is SGHTA and CDR2 FQGNSA. The CDR3 spells CASSSPRGGWNTEAFF. CDR3 sequence (DNA): TGTGCCAGCAGCTCACCACGAGGAGGGTGGAACACTGAAGCTTTCTTT.

The genes are TRBV2 and TRBJ2-1; 8 positions match TRBD2. Losses at the gene ends were 4 bases for V and 3 bases for J; bases not matched to a gene: 2. The CDR3 extends over 14 amino acids. Per the germline V gene, CDR1 is SNHLY and CDR2 is FYNNEI. CDR3 loop: CASSAGTSYNEQFF. The CDR3 nucleotides are TGTGCCAGCAGTGCCGGGACTAGCTACAATGAGCAGTTCTTC.

The rearrangement joins TRBV19 to TRBJ2-7; no definite D call. This CDR3 contains 12 residues. V lost 6 bases to trimming and J lost 7 bases, with 13 bases between them. Germline values: CDR1 LNHDA, CDR2 SQIVND (reference sequence). CDR3 region: CASSSPYGEQYF. The CDR3, as DNA: TGTGCCAGTAGCTCCCCGTACGGTGAGCAGTACTTC.

This chain connects TRBV5-6 to TRBJ1-6; 7 bases are shared with TRBD1. V trimming: 5 bases; J trimming: 4 bases; junction bases outside the gene matches: 3. The CDR3 covers 14 residues. Germline V gives CDR1 SGHDT, CDR2 YYEEEE. The CDR3 bases are TGTGCCAGCAGTATGACAGGGTATAATTCACCCCTCCACTTT. Protein: CASSMTGYNSPLHF.

This chain joins TRBV15 and TRBJ1-4; TRBD1 might be the D (5 bases). The CDR3 spans 14 residues. Trimming took off 3 bases at V and 4 bases at J, with 9 bases between the two ends. The germline V gene encodes CDR1 LNHNV and CDR2 YYDKDF (reference sequence). CDR3 region: CATSRGGNNEKLFF. In nucleotides, the CDR3 is TGTGCCACCAGCAGGGGGGGGAATAATGAAAAACTGTTTTTT.